The 14 T cell receptor beta chains below come from one sample, sequenced in a study of molecular identifiers for immune sequencing clone quantification. MiXCR, applied by TCRdb to the PCR reads, yields one record per CDR3 protein. This table has under 650,000 distinct CDR3 sequences, 20% appearing once. The sequencing sample was made of naive CD8+ T cells from blood, with Jurkat cell RNA spiked in. Described subset: FACS-sorted CD8+CD4-CCR7+CD45RA+ naive T cells. All receptors come from a human donor in good health. Some libraries in this study had Jurkat cell RNA spiked in.

This clonotype was counted only a few times. V gene TRBV19 combines with J gene TRBJ2-7; unclear D gene. CDR3 length: 15 residues. Trimming took off 4 bases at V and 3 bases at J, with 16 bases between the two ends. Germline V CDR1 and CDR2: LNHDA, SQIVND (reference sequence). As DNA, the CDR3 is TGTGCCAGTAGTACCAACTATCTTAGTGACTACGAGCAGTACTTC. Translating it yields CASSTNYLSDYEQYF.

This clonotype was seen a few times. V is TRBV27 and J is TRBJ2-7; possible D gene TRBD2, 5 bases. V was shortened by 0 bases and J by 2 bases, with 11 bases between the two germline ends. Germline lookup yields CDR1 MNHEY and CDR2 SMNVEV (reference sequence). The CDR3 covers 15 residues. The CDR3 DNA sequence: TGTGCCAGCAGTTTATCAACGGGATCCCCCTACGAGCAGTACTTC. This encodes CASSLSTGSPYEQYF.

The rearrangement links TRBV27 to TRBJ1-1; D uncertain. This CDR3 contains 15 residues. Trimming removed 3 bases from V and 5 bases from J, with 16 bases in between. The germline CDR1 and CDR2 sequences are MNHEY and SMNVEV (reference sequence). The CDR3 is CASSLLPGKGTEAFF. The CDR3 DNA is TGTGCCAGCAGTTTGCTCCCGGGAAAAGGAACTGAAGCTTTCTTT.

The V and J genes are TRBV6-4 and TRBJ1-1; D remains ambiguous. Trimming removed 7 bases at V and 11 bases at J, with 17 bases between. Germline assignment: CDR1 MRHNA and CDR2 SNTAGT. The CDR3 covers 12 residues. CDR3 coding DNA: TGTGCCAGCAAGGCAGTCTGCCGGTCGGCTTTCTTT. As protein: CASKAVCRSAFF.

The rearrangement joins TRBV2 to TRBJ2-1; 9 bases align to TRBD1. CDR3 size: 14 residues. J lost 8 bases, V lost 4 bases, and 6 bases had no gene match. Germline CDR1 and CDR2: SNHLY and FYNNEI. The chain's CDR3 is CASSVQGAIYEQFF. In DNA form, the CDR3 reads TGTGCCAGCAGTGTACAGGGGGCTATTTATGAGCAGTTCTTC.

This clonotype appeared many times. The rearrangement uses TRBV13 and TRBJ1-1; D unclear. CDR3 length: 14 residues. V dropped 0 bases and J dropped 6 bases, with 11 bases sitting between them. Germline assignment: CDR1 PRHDT and CDR2 FYEKMQ (reference sequence). CDR3 coding DNA: TGTGCCAGCAGCTTAGGCCTAACGGTAGCTGAAGCTTTCTTT. Its translation: CASSLGLTVAEAFF.

This clonotype was recorded a few times. This may stem from a read error, because a much larger clone lies one nucleotide away. The chain uses TRBV20-1 and TRBJ2-7; D uncertain. From germline, CDR1 is DFQATT and CDR2 SNEGSKA (reference sequence). This CDR3 has 14 residues. CDR3 in amino acids: CGAESKASSYEQYF. The CDR3 DNA reads as TGCGGTGCCGAAAGCAAGGCGTCCTCCTACGAGCAGTACTTC.

This clonotype has only a few counts. The genes are TRBV7-3 and TRBJ2-2; D unresolved. This CDR3 region has 13 residues. Germline CDR1 is SGHTA and CDR2 is FQGTGA. V was clipped by 5 bases and J by 4 bases, with 8 bases between them. The CDR3: CASSADVTGELFF. In DNA form, the CDR3 reads TGTGCCAGCAGCGCGGATGTCACCGGGGAGCTGTTTTTT.

This clonotype has at least ten counts. The rearrangement uses TRBV5-4 and TRBJ2-3; 8 bases align to TRBD2. CDR3 length: 16 amino acids. V was clipped by 2 bases and J by 2 bases; unmatched bases: 7. The germline V gene encodes CDR1 SGHNT and CDR2 YYREEE (reference sequence). This CDR3 is CASSFPTSGTTDTQYF. The CDR3 nucleotides are TGTGCCAGCAGCTTCCCTACTAGCGGTACCACAGATACGCAGTATTTT.

This clonotype was detected many times. This chain joins TRBV7-2 and TRBJ2-1; TRBD2 agrees at 11 bases. The length of the CDR3 is 15 residues. V trimming: 7 bases; J trimming: 4 bases; junction bases outside the gene matches: 6. Germline V gene lookup returns CDR1 SGHTA and CDR2 FQGNSA. CDR3 sequence reads: CASTLGTSGYNEQFF. CDR3 in DNA: TGTGCCAGCACCTTGGGGACTAGCGGATACAATGAGCAGTTCTTC.

As concerns this clonotype: A read error may explain this, as a much larger clone is one base away. The rearrangement links TRBV30 to TRBJ2-3; D may be TRBD1 (6 bases). CDR1 is GTSNPN, CDR2 SVGIG, per germline (reference sequence). The V gene lost 2 bases and the J gene lost 2 bases, with 14 bases spanning the gap. This CDR3 contains 15 residues. The CDR3 spells CAWSLQGLNTDTQYF. The CDR3 nucleotides are TGTGCCTGGAGTTTACAGGGCCTTAACACAGATACGCAGTATTTT.

This clonotype was seen at least ten times. V gene TRBV5-5 combines with J gene TRBJ2-1; weak D call: TRBD2 (5 bases). Germline CDR1 SGHKS, CDR2 YYEKEE (reference sequence). This CDR3 contains 15 residues. The V gene lost 5 bases and the J gene lost 0 bases, with 12 bases spanning the gap. CDR3 sequence (DNA): TGTGCCAGCAGAACGGACTCGAGCTCCTACAATGAGCAGTTCTTC. Protein: CASRTDSSSYNEQFF.

The chain is built from TRBV4-1 and TRBJ1-2; TRBD1 agrees at 8 bases. Germline trimming cut 2 bases from V and 6 bases from J; bases unmatched to any gene: 11. The CDR3 contains 16 residues. The V gene's germline CDR1 is MGHRA and CDR2 YSYEKL. The CDR3, as DNA: TGCGCCAGCAGCCAACAAAAGGACAGGGCCCTCCATGGCTACACCTTC. Translating gives CASSQQKDRALHGYTF.

Remarks on this clonotype: Germline and junction disagree at one end, which may indicate a read error. This chain uses TRBV19 with TRBJ2-5, with 12 bases that match TRBD1. The CDR3 sequence is 18 residues long. Germline assignment: CDR1 LNHDA and CDR2 SQIVND (reference sequence). CDR3 DNA sequence: TGTGCCAGTAGTATCTATTTCCCGGGACAGGGGGCTCAAGGGACCCAGTACTTC. Amino acid sequence: CASSIYFPGQGAQGTQYF.